What follows are 12 T cell receptor beta chains derived from one specimen sequenced in a study of T-cell memory formation after mild COVID-19. TCRdb called the 5' RACE reads again in MiXCR, with one record for every CDR3 protein. The sample carries around 45,000 distinct CDR3 sequences, approximately 9.7% recorded once. The sample comprised PBMCs or a T cell subset sorted from them (not recorded which). Receptors originate from an adult woman who had mild COVID-19 (a few samples of this study predate the infection). Cell type and time point are not known.

This clonotype occurred many times. J is TRBJ1-1 and V is TRBV10-3; maybe TRBD1 (6 bases). V shed 10 bases and J shed 1 base, with 16 bases lying between them. Germline V CDR1 and CDR2: ENHRY, SYGVKD. This CDR3 region has 14 residues. The CDR3 DNA sequence: TGTGCCACCAAGACTAGGGGGGCGAACACTGAAGCTTTCTTT. Encoded protein: CATKTRGANTEAFF.

This chain links TRBV25-1 with TRBJ1-4; D is unresolved. CDR1 MGHDK and CDR2 SYGVNS come from the germline V gene. V lost 5 bases and J lost 4, with 11 bases in between. The CDR3 length is 14 residues. The chain's CDR3 is CASSPSYDNEKLFF. The CDR3 bases are TGTGCCAGCAGTCCATCCTATGATAATGAAAAACTGTTTTTT.

This clonotype was observed many times. This chain links TRBV3-1 with TRBJ2-1, with D perhaps matching TRBD2 (7 bases). This CDR3 spans 13 amino acids. Trimming took off 5 bases at V and 13 bases at J, with 18 bases between the two ends. The germline gives CDR1 LGHDT, CDR2 YNNKEL (reference sequence). The CDR3 region is CASSEPLAGAQFF. DNA for the CDR3: TGTGCCAGCAGCGAACCGCTGGCGGGGGCCCAGTTCTTC.

This clonotype was detected a few times. The chain combines TRBV3-1 with TRBJ1-1; no firm D call. This CDR3 is built from 14 residues. Germline values: CDR1 LGHDT, CDR2 YNNKEL (reference sequence). Trimming left V 1 base short and J 4 bases short, with 10 bases between. Here the CDR3 reads CASSQGVSGTEAFF. CDR3 sequence (DNA): TGTGCCAGCAGCCAAGGAGTGTCGGGCACTGAAGCTTTCTTT.

This clonotype showed up just a few times. The rearrangement links TRBV5-1 to TRBJ1-1; tentative D call: TRBD1 (5 bases). Trimming shortened V by 0 bases and J by 0 bases, and 6 bases separated the two germline ends. Germline values: CDR1 SGHRS, CDR2 YFSETQ. This CDR3 is 14 amino acids long. The CDR3 region has the DNA TGCGCCAGCAGCTTGGGGGACCTGAACACTGAAGCTTTCTTT. This sequence encodes CASSLGDLNTEAFF.

This clonotype occurred a few times. The J gene is TRBJ2-7, the V gene TRBV12-3 or TRBV12-4; 7 nucleotides align to TRBD1. CDR3 length: 14 amino acids. V was clipped by 5 bases and J by 0 bases; unmatched bases: 4. In DNA form, the CDR3 reads TGTGCCAGCAGTCCCGGGACAGTCTCCTACGAGCAGTACTTC. Its translation is CASSPGTVSYEQYF.

By sample fraction, this clonotype is medium-sized. The chain combines TRBV7-8 with TRBJ2-3; TRBD2 might be the D (6 bases). The germline CDR1 and CDR2 sequences are SGHVS and FQNEAQ. V lost 5 bases, J lost 6 bases, and 18 bases lay in between. The CDR3 contains 15 residues. CDR3 bases: TGTGCCAGCAGCCATAGCGGCTCAACGGGGGATACGCAGTATTTT. Residues: CASSHSGSTGDTQYF.

The CDR3 nucleotides are TGTGCCAGCAGCCGACAGGGGAGAGGCGAGCAGTTCTTC. Translation gives CASSRQGRGEQFF. The chain combines TRBV2 with TRBJ2-1, with 8 bases that match TRBD1. V shed 6 bases, J shed 10 bases, and the junction held 8 bases outside the gene matches. Germline V gene data show CDR1 as SNHLY and CDR2 as FYNNEI. The CDR3 length is 13 residues.

The table lists this clonotype with many counts. The rearrangement links TRBV7-2 to TRBJ2-3; D gene ambiguous. CDR1 SGHTA and CDR2 FQGNSA come from the germline V gene. Trimming took off 4 bases at V and 6 bases at J, with 5 bases between the two ends. This CDR3 has 11 residues. The CDR3 loop is CASSSVDTQYF. The CDR3 nucleotides are TGTGCCAGCAGCTCGGTGGATACGCAGTATTTT.

Only a few counts were recorded for this clonotype. The CDR3 DNA follows: TGTGCCATCAGTCCGCAAAAGCCGACCTACGAGCAGTACTTC. Amino acid sequence: CAISPQKPTYEQYF. The rearrangement links TRBV10-3 to TRBJ2-7; D call uncertain. Germline CDR1 and CDR2: ENHRY and SYGVKD. CDR3 size: 14 residues. Trimming took off 5 bases at V and 2 bases at J, with 13 bases between the two ends.

V gene TRBV9 combines with J gene TRBJ1-2, with D unclear. CDR1 and CDR2 from the germline V gene are SGDLS and YYNGEE. This CDR3 contains 16 residues. V was pared by 4 bases and J by 2 bases, with 18 bases between. CDR3 nucleotides: TGTGCCAGCAGCCCAAGACCATCCCGGGAGAACTATGGCTACACCTTC. Translation gives CASSPRPSRENYGYTF.

The chain couples TRBV4-3 to TRBJ1-2, with D possibly TRBD1 on 5 matching bases. The CDR3 contains 15 residues. Trimming cost V 1 base and J 5 bases, with 14 bases left between them. The germline CDR1 and CDR2 sequences are LGHNA and YSLEER. This CDR3 reads CASSQAVTGGYGYTF. CDR3 sequence (DNA): TGCGCCAGCAGCCAAGCAGTAACAGGCGGGTATGGCTACACCTTC.